These 24 T cell receptor beta chains were all obtained from the same sample, sequenced in a study of cytomegalovirus exposure and HLA in healthy donors. This PCR relied on a set of 60 Vbeta primers and 13 Jbeta primers. Measured with immunoSEQ multiplex PCR; TCRdb has only the in-frame clones, and not every one. The table lists approximately 140,000 clones, around 60% of them singletons, with 7% to 8.5% in the top ten. Material: PBMCs. The receptors shown here come from a woman aged 60-75 years in good health and CMV-seropositive.

This clone has only a few counts. The chain has TRBV28 and TRBJ2-3, with 11 nucleotides matching TRBD2. There are 16 residues in the CDR3. Germline V gives CDR1 MDHEN, CDR2 SYDVKM. V lost 5 bases to trimming and J lost 4 bases; unmatched junction nucleotides: 8. CDR3 in DNA: TGTGCCAGCAGTGTGATAGCGGGAGGGCCCGCAGATACGCAGTATTTT. Translating gives CASSVIAGGPADTQYF. The full variable domain, its missing parts supplied by reference TRBV28 and TRBJ2-3, is DVKVTQSSRYLVKRTGEKVFLECVQDMDHENMFWYRQDPGLGLRLIYFSYDVKMKEKGDIPEGYSVSREKKERFSLILESASTNQTSMYLCASSVIAGGPADTQYFGPGTRLTVL.

The V and J genes are TRBV4-1 and TRBJ1-5; no reliable D call. Germline V gene sequence: CDR1 MGHRA, CDR2 YSYEKL. This CDR3 spans 16 amino acids. The V end was cut by 0 bases, the J end by 2 bases, with 11 bases between. DNA for the CDR3: TGCGCCAGCAGCCAAGAAGGACCGAGGGGCAATCAGCCCCAGCATTTT. This encodes CASSQEGPRGNQPQHF.

V usage is TRBV1 and J usage is TRBJ2-1; TRBD2 was called by the table and not checked on the DNA. TRBV1 is annotated as a pseudogene. This CDR3 contains 15 residues. The CDR3 protein is CTSSQAGGPDNEQFF. The CDR3 DNA reads TGCACCAGCAGCCAAGCCGGGGGACCAGACAATGAGCAGTTCTTC.

V is TRBV19 and J is TRBJ2-1; TRBD2 is a possible D gene (6 bases). Germline CDR1 and CDR2: LNHDA and SQIVND (reference sequence). The CDR3 runs 16 residues. Trimming stripped 2 bases from V and 5 bases from J, with 16 bases between. Written as DNA, the CDR3 is TGTGCCAGTAGTATATCCCCCGGGAGACGGGACAATGAGCAGTTCTTC. Translated, it gives CASSISPGRRDNEQFF.

This clone was counted only a few times. The rearrangement joins TRBV4-1 to TRBJ2-1, with 8 bases matching TRBD2. This CDR3 has 19 amino acids. The V and J ends lost 0 bases and 5 bases, in that order; junction bases with no gene match: 15. Germline CDR1 is MGHRA and CDR2 is YSYEKL. The chain's CDR3 is CASSQDYFAGGNFNNEQFF. The CDR3 DNA is TGCGCCAGCAGCCAAGACTACTTCGCGGGAGGCAATTTTAACAATGAGCAGTTCTTC.

The chain recombines TRBV5-6 with TRBJ2-2; possibly TRBD2 for D (5 bases). CDR1 and CDR2 from the germline V gene are SGHDT and YYEEEE. The CDR3 has 16 amino acids. Between the trimmed V and J ends, which lost 4 bases and 4 bases, there was a span of 17 bases. CDR3 nucleotide sequence: TGTGCCAGCAGCCCTCCCCCTAGCAGGCTCACCGGGGAGCTGTTTTTT. Translated, it gives CASSPPPSRLTGELFF.

The J gene is TRBJ2-7, the V gene TRBV5-6; no definite D call. This CDR3 contains 12 residues. V was trimmed by 0 bases and J by 6 bases, leaving 7 bases between them. Per germline, CDR1 SGHDT and CDR2 YYEEEE. CDR3 protein: CASSLGPLEQYF. CDR3 bases: TGTGCCAGCAGCTTGGGGCCCCTCGAGCAGTACTTC.

This chain joins TRBV9 and TRBJ2-7; 9 nucleotides line up with TRBD1. The germline CDR1 and CDR2 sequences are SGDLS and YYNGEE. After removal of 3 bases from V and 3 bases from J, the junction contained 7 bases not matched to a gene. This CDR3 contains 15 residues. The CDR3 sequence: CASSAGTGRNYEQYF. DNA for the CDR3: TGTGCCAGCAGCGCCGGGACAGGGAGGAACTACGAGCAGTACTTC.

The rearrangement uses TRBV4-3 and TRBJ2-4; a possible D gene is TRBD2 (6 bases). This CDR3 contains 15 residues. Germline-derived CDR1 and CDR2 are LGHNA and YSLEER. Trimming took 1 base from V and 5 from J, leaving 12 bases between them. This CDR3 reads CASSQGGAEQNIQYF. CDR3 DNA sequence: TGCGCCAGCAGCCAAGGCGGGGCAGAGCAAAACATTCAGTACTTC.

Worth noting for this clone: The same CDR3 is also encoded by other DNA sequences in this sample. This sequence joins TRBV7-3 and TRBJ1-3; D call uncertain. Between the trimmed V and J ends, which lost 4 bases and 4 bases, there was a span of 8 bases. CDR3 length: 13 residues. Germline CDR1 is SGHTA and CDR2 is FQGTGA. As DNA, the CDR3 is TGTGCCAGCAGCTCTGGGCTCGGAAACACCATATATTTT. It yields the protein CASSSGLGNTIYF.

The chain employs TRBV18 and TRBJ2-5; D is perhaps TRBD1 (5 bases). The length of the CDR3 is 15 residues. From germline, CDR1 is KGHSH and CDR2 LQKENI. Trimming left V 5 bases short and J 4 bases short, with 17 bases between. CDR3 sequence reads: CASSRTTAHPETQYF. DNA for the CDR3: TGTGCCAGCTCAAGAACGACAGCCCATCCAGAGACCCAGTACTTC.

This clone was picked up one time. The chain carries TRBV29-1 and TRBJ2-1, with D maybe TRBD2 (5 bases). The CDR3 runs to 12 residues. Between the trimmed V and J ends, which lost 4 bases and 6 bases, there was a span of 10 bases. Germline V CDR1 and CDR2: SQVTM, ANQGSEA. CDR3 bases: TGCAGCGTTGCTCGGGATCTCAATGAGCAGTTCTTC. This translates into CSVARDLNEQFF.

The chain has TRBV4-2 and TRBJ2-3; 13 nucleotides align to TRBD2. V gave up 8 bases and J gave up 4 bases; unmatched junction bases: 0. The CDR3 has 13 residues. Germline values: CDR1 LGHNA, CDR2 YNFKEQ. The CDR3 protein is CASGLAGADTQYF. The CDR3, as DNA: TGTGCCAGCGGACTAGCGGGAGCAGATACGCAGTATTTT.

The CDR3, as DNA: TGCGCCAGCAGCCAAACAGGGGGCTCCTACAATGAGCAGTTCTTC. The encoded protein is CASSQTGGSYNEQFF. The V and J genes are TRBV4-1 and TRBJ2-1, with TRBD1 identical over 8 bases. The germline gives CDR1 MGHRA, CDR2 YSYEKL. This CDR3 contains 15 residues. The junction had 0 bases not matched to a gene; V was cut back by 2 bases and J by 0 bases.

This clone was picked up one time. This chain links TRBV7-9 with TRBJ1-2; 9 bases align to TRBD1. This CDR3 contains 15 residues. CDR1 is SEHNR and CDR2 is FQNEAQ in the germline V gene (reference sequence). The ends lost 5 bases at V and 0 bases at J; junction bases unmatched: 4. The CDR3 here is CASSRGQGSNYGYTF. The DNA of the CDR3 is TGTGCCAGCAGCCGGGGACAGGGTTCTAACTATGGCTACACCTTC.

V is TRBV4-3 and J is TRBJ1-3; D ambiguous. V shed 0 bases and J shed 0 bases, with 12 bases lying between them. Germline loops: CDR1 LGHNA, CDR2 YSLEER. The CDR3 is 17 amino acids. The CDR3, as DNA: TGCGCCAGCAGCCAAGATCCGATAGCTAGCTCTGGAAACACCATATATTTT. This gives the protein CASSQDPIASSGNTIYF.

V usage is TRBV28 and J usage is TRBJ1-1; D possibly corresponds to TRBD1 (6 bases). This CDR3 contains 16 residues. From germline, CDR1 is MDHEN and CDR2 SYDVKM. V was clipped by 6 bases and J by 5 bases, with 22 bases between them. CDR3 DNA: TGTGCCAGCAGCCCCGGGGGGGCATGGGGGGGAACTGAAGCTTTCTTT. Translated: CASSPGGAWGGTEAFF.

This clone was detected a few times. The CDR3 here is CASSVRGLAGQETQYF. The CDR3 DNA follows: TGTGCCAGCAGCGTAAGGGGGCTAGCGGGCCAAGAGACCCAGTACTTC. The J gene is TRBJ2-5, the V gene TRBV9; TRBD2 is a possible D gene (8 bases). V dropped 1 base and J dropped 1 base, with 14 bases sitting between them. This CDR3 has 16 residues. Germline V CDR1 and CDR2: SGDLS, YYNGEE.

This chain links TRBV28 with TRBJ1-2, with D possibly being TRBD1 (5 bases). Trimming cost V 5 bases and J 2 bases, with 12 bases left between them. The CDR3 runs 14 residues. Germline-derived CDR1 and CDR2 are MDHEN and SYDVKM. CDR3 loop: CASSPPTENYGYTF. The CDR3, as DNA: TGTGCCAGCAGTCCGCCGACAGAGAACTATGGCTACACCTTC.

The CDR3 protein is CASSHRGQGTEAFF. The CDR3 DNA sequence: TGCGCCAGCAGCCACAGGGGGCAGGGAACTGAAGCTTTCTTT. The chain is built from TRBV5-1 and TRBJ1-1; 9 positions match TRBD1. Trimming at V came to 4 bases and at J to 5 bases, leaving 6 bases not matched to a gene. Germline V gene lookup returns CDR1 SGHRS and CDR2 YFSETQ. The CDR3 is 14 residues long.

The gene calls are TRBV2 and TRBJ1-5, with D tentatively TRBD1 (6 bases). V lost 6 bases and J 5 bases, leaving 14 bases between the germline ends. Germline values: CDR1 SNHLY, CDR2 FYNNEI. The CDR3 is made up of 14 amino acids. The CDR3 DNA sequence: TGTGCCAGCAGCGGTAGGACAGCTTATCAGCCCCAGCATTTT. It yields the protein CASSGRTAYQPQHF.

This sequence joins TRBV27 and TRBJ1-3; D is possibly TRBD1 (6 bases). Trimming stripped 6 bases from V and 0 bases from J, with 12 bases between. CDR1 is MNHEY, CDR2 SMNVEV, per germline (reference sequence). CDR3 length equals 15 residues. The CDR3 sequence is CASSRTVGSGNTIYF. The CDR3 nucleotides are TGTGCCAGCAGCCGGACAGTTGGCTCTGGAAACACCATATATTTT.

J is TRBJ2-3 and V is TRBV6-5; 8 bases align to TRBD1. Looked up from germline, CDR1 is MNHEY and CDR2 is SVGAGI. The CDR3 loop spans 15 amino acids. V dropped 2 bases and J dropped 4; count of bases not matched to a gene: 5. The CDR3 nucleotides are TGTGCCAGCAGTTACCTGACAGGGGCTCCAGATACGCAGTATTTT. It codes for CASSYLTGAPDTQYF.

The chain links TRBV2 to TRBJ1-6, with 10 bases that match TRBD1. The CDR3 is 13 amino acids. Germline V lookup: CDR1 SNHLY, CDR2 FYNNEI. J lost 12 bases, V lost 5 bases, and 4 bases had no gene match. DNA of the CDR3: TGTGCCAGCAGTCGCGACAGGGGGCGACCCCTCCACTTT. Residues: CASSRDRGRPLHF.